The clone carrying this TCR beta chain was found many times. TCRdb itself ran the 5' RACE reads through MiXCR, one entry per CDR3 protein. The sample lists some 30,000 distinct CDR3 sequences, about 16% occurring once. The sample comes from a study of neurological immune-mediated disorders. V shed 1 base, J shed 4 bases, and the junction held 3 bases outside the gene matches. In germline, CDR1 is SGHRS, CDR2 YFSETQ. The CDR3 consists of 15 residues. The source is a man aged 70-80 years in good health. This sequence joins TRBV5-1 and TRBJ2-1, with TRBD2 identical over 9 bases. The sequencing input was PBMCs. The CDR3 nucleotides read TGCGCCAGCAGCTTGTGGAGCGGGGGGTACAATGAGCAGTTCTTC. This codes for CASSLWSGGYNEQFF.